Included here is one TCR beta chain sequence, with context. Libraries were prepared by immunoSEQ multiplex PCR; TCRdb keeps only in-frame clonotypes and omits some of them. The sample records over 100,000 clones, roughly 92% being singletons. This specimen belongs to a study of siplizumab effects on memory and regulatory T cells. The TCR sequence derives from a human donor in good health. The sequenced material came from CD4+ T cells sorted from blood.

In DNA form, the CDR3 reads TGTGCCAGCAGTTTCGACAGGGTGGCGGATACGCAGTATTTT. Translating gives CASSFDRVADTQYF. The chain has TRBV28 and TRBJ2-3; TRBD1 agrees at 7 bases. With V trimmed by 3 bases and J by 6 bases, 6 bases remained unmatched. The CDR3 is 14 residues long. In germline, CDR1 is MDHEN, CDR2 SYDVKM.